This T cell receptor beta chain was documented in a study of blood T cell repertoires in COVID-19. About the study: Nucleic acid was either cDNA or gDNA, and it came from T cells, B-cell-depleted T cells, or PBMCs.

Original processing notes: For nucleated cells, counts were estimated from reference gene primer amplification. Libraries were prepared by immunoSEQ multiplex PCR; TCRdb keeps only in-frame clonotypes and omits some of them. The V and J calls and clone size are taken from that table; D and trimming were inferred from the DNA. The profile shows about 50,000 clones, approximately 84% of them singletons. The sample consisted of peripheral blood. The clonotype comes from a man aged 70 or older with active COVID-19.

The CDR3, as DNA: TGTGCCAGCATCCTTCTTCAGGGCTCACTTGGGGACACTGAAGCTTTCTTT. It specifies CASILLQGSLGDTEAFF. The chain employs TRBV5-6 and TRBJ1-1; the D gene is possibly TRBD1 (5 bases). V shed 6 bases and J shed 3 bases, with 24 bases lying between them. CDR1 is SGHDT and CDR2 is YYEEEE in the germline V gene. The CDR3 is 17 amino acids.